Listed here is a single T cell receptor (beta chain). Repertoires were generated with immunoSEQ multiplex PCR, while TCRdb's copy carries only in-frame clones and drops some. The sample shows some 370,000 clones, around 87% of them seen only once. Deletions cut 3 bases from V and 6 bases from J, with 10 bases between. The CDR3 is 13 residues long. Germline lookup yields CDR1 SGHNT and CDR2 YYREEE (reference sequence). This entry comes from a study of blood T cell repertoires in COVID-19. The TCR comes from a woman between 25 and 40 years old with COVID-19, enrolled during active disease. The genes are TRBV5-4 and TRBJ2-1; possibly TRBD2 for D (6 bases). The material sequenced was peripheral blood. The CDR3 bases are TGTGCCAGCAGCTGGGACTCCCCCAATGAGCAGTTCTTC. Translating gives CASSWDSPNEQFF.